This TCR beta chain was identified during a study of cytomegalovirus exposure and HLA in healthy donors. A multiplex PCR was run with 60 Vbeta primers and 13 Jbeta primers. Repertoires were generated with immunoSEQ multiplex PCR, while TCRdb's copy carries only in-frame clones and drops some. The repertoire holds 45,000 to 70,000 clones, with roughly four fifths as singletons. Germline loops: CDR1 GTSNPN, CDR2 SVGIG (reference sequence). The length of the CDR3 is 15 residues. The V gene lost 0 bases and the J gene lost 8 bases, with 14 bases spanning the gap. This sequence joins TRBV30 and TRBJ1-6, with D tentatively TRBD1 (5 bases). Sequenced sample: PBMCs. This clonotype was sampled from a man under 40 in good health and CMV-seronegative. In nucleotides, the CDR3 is TGTGCCTGGAGTGTACGGGGGTATAAGGATTCACCCCTCCACTTT. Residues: CAWSVRGYKDSPLHF.